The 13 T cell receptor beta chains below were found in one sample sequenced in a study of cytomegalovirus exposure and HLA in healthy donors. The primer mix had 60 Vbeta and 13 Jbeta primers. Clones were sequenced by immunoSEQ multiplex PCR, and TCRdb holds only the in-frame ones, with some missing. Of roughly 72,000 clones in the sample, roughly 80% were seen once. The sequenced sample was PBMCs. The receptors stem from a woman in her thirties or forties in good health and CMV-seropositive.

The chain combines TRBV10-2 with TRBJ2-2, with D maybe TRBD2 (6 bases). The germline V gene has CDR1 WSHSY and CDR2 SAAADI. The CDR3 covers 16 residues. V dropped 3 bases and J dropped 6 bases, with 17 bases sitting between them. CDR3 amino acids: CASSDPRGNGPGELFF. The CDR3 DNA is TGCGCCAGCAGTGACCCCCGGGGGAACGGACCCGGGGAGCTGTTTTTT.

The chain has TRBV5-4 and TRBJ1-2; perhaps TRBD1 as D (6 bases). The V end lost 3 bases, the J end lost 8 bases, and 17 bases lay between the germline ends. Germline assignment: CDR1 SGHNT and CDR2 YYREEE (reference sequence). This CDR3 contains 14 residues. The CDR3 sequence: CASSSAGALMGYTF. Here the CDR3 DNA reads TGTGCCAGCAGCTCAGCAGGGGCCCTTATGGGCTACACCTTC.

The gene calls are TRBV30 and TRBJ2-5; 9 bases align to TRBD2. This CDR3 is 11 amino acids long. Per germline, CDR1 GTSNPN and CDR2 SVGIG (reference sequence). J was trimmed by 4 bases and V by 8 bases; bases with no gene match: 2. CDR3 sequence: CALGLAETQYF. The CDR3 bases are TGTGCCCTGGGACTAGCAGAGACCCAGTACTTC.

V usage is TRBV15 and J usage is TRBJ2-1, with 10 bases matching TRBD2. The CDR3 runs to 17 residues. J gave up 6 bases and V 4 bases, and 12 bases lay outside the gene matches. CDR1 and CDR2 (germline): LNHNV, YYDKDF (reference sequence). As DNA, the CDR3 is TGTGCCACCAGCACTGGGGAGCAGCGGGGGGGCCTCAATGAGCAGTTCTTC. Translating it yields CATSTGEQRGGLNEQFF.

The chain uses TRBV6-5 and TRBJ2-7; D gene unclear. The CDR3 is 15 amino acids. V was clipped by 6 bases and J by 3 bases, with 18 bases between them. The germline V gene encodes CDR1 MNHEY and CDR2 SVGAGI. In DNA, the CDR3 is TGTGCCAGCAGCACCGATACCAGGCCAAACTACGAGCAGTACTTC. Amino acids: CASSTDTRPNYEQYF.

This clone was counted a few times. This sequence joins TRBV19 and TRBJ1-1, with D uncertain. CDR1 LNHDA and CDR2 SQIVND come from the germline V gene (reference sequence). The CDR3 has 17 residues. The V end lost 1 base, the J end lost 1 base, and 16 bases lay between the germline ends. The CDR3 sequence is CASSIGPGSSENTEAFF. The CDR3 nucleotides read TGTGCCAGTAGTATAGGCCCGGGATCGAGCGAGAACACTGAAGCTTTCTTT.

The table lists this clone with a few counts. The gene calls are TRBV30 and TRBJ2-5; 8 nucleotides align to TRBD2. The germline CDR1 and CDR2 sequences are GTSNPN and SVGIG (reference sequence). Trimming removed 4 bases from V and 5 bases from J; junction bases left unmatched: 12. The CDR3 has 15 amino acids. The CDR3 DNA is TGTGCCTGGACCCCCGGGGGGGGGCCGCGGGAGACCCAGTACTTC. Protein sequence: CAWTPGGGPRETQYF.

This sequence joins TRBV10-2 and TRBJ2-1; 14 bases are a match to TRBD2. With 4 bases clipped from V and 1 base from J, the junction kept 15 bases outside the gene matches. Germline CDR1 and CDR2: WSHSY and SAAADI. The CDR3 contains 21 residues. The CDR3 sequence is CASSGVGTGTSGSWSYNEQFF. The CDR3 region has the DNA TGCGCCAGCAGTGGAGTAGGGACCGGGACTAGCGGGAGTTGGTCCTACAATGAGCAGTTCTTC.

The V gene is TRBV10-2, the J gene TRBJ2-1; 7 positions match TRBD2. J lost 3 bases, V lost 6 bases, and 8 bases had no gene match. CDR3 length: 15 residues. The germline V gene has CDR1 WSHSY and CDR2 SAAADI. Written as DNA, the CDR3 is TGCGCCAGCAGATCTACTAGCGCCAACTACAATGAGCAGTTCTTC. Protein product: CASRSTSANYNEQFF.

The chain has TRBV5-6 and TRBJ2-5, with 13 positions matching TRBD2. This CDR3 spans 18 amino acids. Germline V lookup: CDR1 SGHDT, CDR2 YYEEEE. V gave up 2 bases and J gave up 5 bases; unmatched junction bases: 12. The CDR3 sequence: CASSFSILAGGHRETQYF. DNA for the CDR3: TGTGCCAGCAGCTTTTCAATACTAGCGGGAGGGCATAGGGAGACCCAGTACTTC.

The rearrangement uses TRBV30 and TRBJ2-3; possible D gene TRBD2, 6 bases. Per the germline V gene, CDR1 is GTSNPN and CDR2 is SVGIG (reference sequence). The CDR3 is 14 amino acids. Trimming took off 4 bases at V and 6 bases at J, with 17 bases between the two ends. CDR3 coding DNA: TGTGCCTGGAAGGGACTCAATCGGTTGGATACGCAGTATTTT. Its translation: CAWKGLNRLDTQYF.

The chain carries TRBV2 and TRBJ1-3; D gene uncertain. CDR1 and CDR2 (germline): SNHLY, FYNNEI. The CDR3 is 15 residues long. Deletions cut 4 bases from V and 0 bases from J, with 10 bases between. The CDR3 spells CASSARRSSGNTIYF. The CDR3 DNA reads TGTGCCAGCAGTGCCCGGAGGAGCTCTGGAAACACCATATATTTT.

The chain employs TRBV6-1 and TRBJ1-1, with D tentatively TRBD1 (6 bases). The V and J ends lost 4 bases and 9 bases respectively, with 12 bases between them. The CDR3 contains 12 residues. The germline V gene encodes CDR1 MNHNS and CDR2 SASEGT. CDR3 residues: CASSGNGQQAFF. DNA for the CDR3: TGTGCCAGCAGTGGAAATGGACAGCAAGCTTTCTTT.